The clone carrying this T cell receptor beta chain has a count of ten or more. This sample was included in a study of T-cell reconstitution after alpha-beta-depleted transplantation in children. The ends were cut back, 0 bases at V and 7 bases at J, with 18 bases in the middle. The CDR3 is made up of 17 amino acids. Germline loops: CDR1 SGHVS, CDR2 FNYEAQ. During its preparation, the TCRbeta library received unique molecular identifiers. One entry per CDR3 protein results from TCRdb running MiXCR on the PCR reads. Of around 500,000 distinct CDR3 sequences in the sample, about 21% are singletons; the top ten hold 13% to 15%.

This TCR was sampled from a boy younger than two who had a stem cell transplant for acute myeloid leukemia, so the T cells may come from the graft donor. The sequencing here drew on PBMCs, mostly from graft donor cells, taken 360 days after TCRalphabeta/CD19-depleted stem cell transplant. The chain joins TRBV7-6 to TRBJ1-4, with a weak D call TRBD1 (5 bases). CDR3 nucleotide sequence: TGTGCCAGCAGCTTAGCGGGATCAGCGGGGCTAGGTGAAAAACTGTTTTTT. The encoded protein is CASSLAGSAGLGEKLFF.